This T cell receptor (beta chain) came from a study of cytomegalovirus exposure and HLA in healthy donors. Study in general: HLA-typed donors were the source of some 80 million unique TCRs, which an early data release held.

Primers: 60 Vbeta forward and 13 Jbeta reverse. Produced via immunoSEQ multiplex PCR; TCRdb's table is partial and in-frame only. The repertoire holds some 180,000 clones, around 82% seen once, with roughly 1.7% in the top ten. The CDR3 length is 15 residues. V lost 2 bases and J 3 bases, leaving 12 bases between the germline ends. The germline gives CDR1 SGHKS, CDR2 YYEKEE (reference sequence). The sequencing sample was made of PBMCs. The TCR sequence derives from a man in his forties in good health and CMV-seropositive. The rearrangement links TRBV5-5 to TRBJ1-5, with TRBD1 as a possible D gene (5 bases). CDR3 region: CASSFGRGNNQPQHF. The CDR3, as DNA: TGTGCCAGCAGCTTTGGTCGGGGGAACAATCAGCCCCAGCATTTT.